A selection of T cell receptor beta chains follows, all from one sample in a study of cytomegalovirus exposure and HLA in healthy donors. Only in-frame clones appear in the TCRdb table, and some are missing; sequencing was by immunoSEQ multiplex PCR. Counted here are 90,000 to 120,000 clones, roughly 80% occurring once; the ten biggest clones make up 2% to 2.5%. Material: PBMCs. All receptors come from a man aged 25-45 years in good health and CMV-seronegative. Both conserved end residues are trimmed from each CDR3. Fields, in order: V gene, J gene, CDR3 protein.

v_gene: TRBV2
j_gene: TRBJ2-5
CDR3aa: ASSGGTGNFQETQY

v_gene: TRBV21-1
j_gene: TRBJ1-1
CDR3aa: ASSKGAGTEAF

v_gene: TRBV19
j_gene: TRBJ2-5
CDR3aa: ASSPVTQETQY

v_gene: TRBV7-9
j_gene: TRBJ2-6
CDR3aa: ASSLFTGANVLT

v_gene: TRBV2
j_gene: TRBJ1-2
CDR3aa: ASIYRGRGGYT

v_gene: TRBV6-5
j_gene: TRBJ1-1
CDR3aa: ASSYDQGRITEAF

v_gene: TRBV2
j_gene: TRBJ2-6
CDR3aa: AGGGSGANVLT

v_gene: TRBV6-4
j_gene: TRBJ2-2
CDR3aa: ASSDSPGGAGELF

v_gene: TRBV19
j_gene: TRBJ2-3
CDR3aa: ASSGGNTDTQY

v_gene: TRBV6-5
j_gene: TRBJ1-2
CDR3aa: ASSFSDNYGYT

v_gene: TRBV30
j_gene: TRBJ1-2
CDR3aa: AWIEGTGGLYYGYT

v_gene: TRBV5-4
j_gene: TRBJ2-3
CDR3aa: ASSRQGAGGRTDTQY

v_gene: TRBV6-1
j_gene: TRBJ2-1
CDR3aa: ASSELRSYNEQF